This is a list of T cell receptor beta chains from one sample in a study of T cells after yellow fever vaccination. From the 5' RACE reads, TCRdb called clonotypes with MiXCR, one entry per CDR3 protein. This table has 600,000 to 750,000 distinct CDR3 sequences, approximately 13% appearing once. This sample comprised PBMCs, obtained on the day of the yellow fever booster vaccination. The receptors derive from a young man who received the YFV17D yellow fever vaccine. Both conserved end residues are part of each CDR3. Rows give clone size only sometimes, using once, few, many, or a class for an expanded clone.

TRBV7-2 many CASSSSYDYGYTF
TRBV25-1 . CASSSLSGRAKEQYF
TRBV6-5 few CASSYSSLAGPDTQYF
TRBV20-1 few CSARDLDRDYGYTF
TRBV30 . CAWSLGQNTEAFF
TRBV15 . CATSRDWVMGTYGIQYF
TRBV27 . CASGTGRSLDEQYF
TRBV7-2 . CASSLEAGSNDEQYF
TRBV4-2 few CASSQVGPPRGYTF
TRBV9 few CASSVVRGGELFF
TRBV5-1 many CASSADYQGTQYF
TRBV6-2/TRBV6-3 few CASRYREGNTEAFF
TRBV12-3/TRBV12-4 . CASSSRDRVSNEQFF
TRBV5-6 few CASSLTGYEQFF
TRBV7-2 many CASSFFDSRPNYEQYF
TRBV3-1 . CASSQPGQGEYEQYF
TRBV20-1 few CSASLAGMHGANVLTF
TRBV20-1 few CSARGGVGQPQHF
TRBV2 . CASRFGTSGTYEQYF
TRBV12-3/TRBV12-4 few CASSLGEEGYTF
TRBV9 . CASSVGVTLRDEQFF
TRBV7-2 many CASSFQGASTEAFF
TRBV7-2 . CASQGINYGYTF
TRBV5-4 few CASSLGLEGLETQYF
TRBV7-2 few CASSLVGGTSGYNEQFF
TRBV29-1 few CSVENPARLNTEAFF
TRBV14 . CASSPLAGVGEQFF
TRBV7-6 . CASSLGLASLGEQYF